This paragraph reports one T cell receptor (beta chain). This clone appeared a single time. Its antigen specificity is not known. Base qualities were left out, and no much larger clone turns up one base away. This sample is drawn from a study of OX40 agonist ivuxolimab in advanced cancers. For the wider study: The costimulatory receptor OX40 (CD134) was targeted by ivuxolimab, a fully human IgG2 agonistic monoclonal antibody. Peripheral TCRbeta sequencing aimed to test whether ivuxolimab altered TCR sequence diversity and caused clonal T-cell expansion. Prior anti-PD-1, anti-PD-L1 or anti-CTLA-4 therapy was permitted, and checkpoint inhibitors had been received by roughly 42% of dose-escalation patients. Intravenous ivuxolimab was administered to patients every 2 weeks at six dose levels: 0.01, 0.1, 0.3, 1.5, 3 and 10 mg/kg. Partial responses occurred in three dose-escalation patients, of whom one had hepatocellular carcinoma and two had cutaneous melanoma. Of the roughly 52 dose-escalation patients, hepatocellular carcinoma was present in about 20, melanoma in roughly 15, renal cell carcinoma in 9 and head and neck cancer in 9. The monotherapy dose-escalation portion (N ≈ 55 patients) of the phase I ivuxolimab trial is reported in the paper. In the dose-escalation cohort, around four fifths of patients were male, and the mean age was approximately 55 years, with a range of about 20 to 90. What the work shows at the level of the full study, not this receptor alone: Clonal expansion of both CD4+ and CD8+ blood T cells was observed from baseline to week 6 at doses 0.1 to 3.0 mg/kg. After ivuxolimab, CD8+ T cells had more expanded clones than CD4+ T cells on average. The antigen specificity of the peripheral T cells that underwent clonal expansion was not determined. Low levels of normalized T-cell clonal expansion were also shown by some nonresponding patients. In the 0.1-3.0 mg/kg groups, partial responders were among the patients with the lowest normalized peripheral clonal expansion, particularly in CD8+ T cells.

The trial excluded patients who had a history of autoimmune disease or who were on systemic immunosuppression. In every dose cohort, peripheral blood was drawn for TCR sequencing at baseline, cycle 4 day 1, and cycle 7 day 1. The samples were taken from a phase I, first-in-human, multicenter, open-label dose-escalation trial of ivuxolimab. Adults with locally advanced or metastatic head and neck squamous cell, hepatocellular, melanoma or renal cell carcinoma were enrolled in the trial. Before TCR sequencing, CD4+ T cells and CD8+ T cells from peripheral blood were sorted into separate populations. V trim: 5 bases; J trim: 8 bases; unmatched bases: 7. Reading the germline V gene gives CDR1 MNHNS and CDR2 SASEGT. Including the terminal cysteine and phenylalanine, the CDR3 comprises 14 residues. Only CDR3 DNA remains: 42 bases, in frame from the first base. For sequencing of the TCRbeta CDR3 region, genomic DNA was extracted from the sorted cells. The immunoSEQ Assay was used for sequencing of TCRbeta CDR3 regions. In TCRdb, the immuneACCESS table is reduced to in-frame sequences with V and J assigned. These tables do not hold every clone; where another copy was compared, an unresolved V gene accounts for under half, and the others remain unexplained. In this sample the table shows some 100,000 clones, about 90% of which occur a single time. The ten biggest clones cover roughly 0.16% of the sample.

This clonotype originated in an adult with an advanced solid tumor such as melanoma, head and neck, liver or kidney cancer. The receptor chain draws on TRBV6-1 and TRBJ2-1; TRBD2 fits 9 bases in the junction. Sequencing was performed on CD4+ or CD8+ T cells sorted from blood, taken in a trial of the OX40 agonist ivuxolimab. The CDR3 here reads CASSLAGRHHEQFF. The DNA is TGTGCCAGCAGTCTAGCGGGACGTCATCATGAGCAGTTCTTC.